The 2 T cell receptor beta chains given below trace back to one sample, sequenced in a study of blood T cells in healthy people across ages. Primed by a sample-barcoded 5' primer and a J-beta primer mix, a second PCR proceeded for about 7 to 11 cycles. TCRdb called the 5' RACE reads again in MiXCR, with one record for every CDR3 protein. The data hold hundreds of thousands of distinct CDR3 sequences, with 20% to 25% observed a single time. These data were also reused for a study on T cells of mothers and their children.

Sequencing used blood. These receptors were collected from a boy aged 5 to 17 in good health.

This clonotype has only one observation. The chain is built from TRBV24-1 and TRBJ2-1; 7 bases map to TRBD1. Germline lookup yields CDR1 KGHDR and CDR2 SFDVKD. The CDR3 has 15 residues. J lost 5 bases, V lost 3 bases, and 6 bases had no gene match. The CDR3 region has the DNA TGTGCCACCAGTGATACCCAGAGGGGGCACAATGAGCAGTTCTTC. As protein: CATSDTQRGHNEQFF.

Only a few counts were recorded for this clonotype. CDR3 in DNA: TGCGCCAGCAGCCAAGATATGGACTACGAGCAGTACTTC. It encodes CASSQDMDYEQYF. This chain joins TRBV4-1 and TRBJ2-5; D gene uncertain. The DNA end is a closer match to TRBJ2-7, so the J assignment may be wrong. The CDR3 has 13 residues. Looked up from germline, CDR1 is MGHRA and CDR2 is YSYEKL.